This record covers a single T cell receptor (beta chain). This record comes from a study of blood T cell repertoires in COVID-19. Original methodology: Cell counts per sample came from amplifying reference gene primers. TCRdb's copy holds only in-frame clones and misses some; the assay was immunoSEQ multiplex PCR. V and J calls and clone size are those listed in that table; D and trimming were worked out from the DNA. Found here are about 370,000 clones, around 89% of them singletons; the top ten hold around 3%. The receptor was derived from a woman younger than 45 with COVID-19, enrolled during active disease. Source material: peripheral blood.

DNA for the CDR3: TGTGCCAGCAGCTTAGGTTTTCGAGGCTATGGCTACACCTTC. Translated: CASSLGFRGYGYTF. The chain has TRBV5-6 and TRBJ1-2; D uncertain. The CDR3 loop spans 14 amino acids. Germline V gene lookup returns CDR1 SGHDT and CDR2 YYEEEE. The germline V and J ends were trimmed by 2 bases and 4 bases, with 12 bases remaining between them.